What follows are 3 T cell receptor beta chains derived from one specimen sequenced in a study of T cells in Graves' hyperthyroidism and ophthalmopathy. RNA transcripts provided the source from which TCR beta CDR3 regions were amplified. An initial round of RT-PCR targeting the TCR CDR3 relied on the HTBI primer set. TCRdb re-derived calls from the multiplex PCR reads in MiXCR, one entry per CDR3 protein. The data show 500,000 to 800,000 distinct CDR3 sequences, 14% seen once. The sample comprised blood. These receptors all stem from a woman in her forties or fifties with Graves' ophthalmopathy.

This clonotype was counted many times. The chain employs TRBV5-8 and TRBJ1-2; TRBD1 might be the D (6 bases). V was pared by 5 bases and J by 2 bases, with 16 bases between. Germline-derived CDR1 and CDR2 are SGHTS and YDEGEE. This CDR3 comprises 15 residues. Written as DNA, the CDR3 is TGTGCCAGCAGGCAAACCTTACAGGGAAACTATGGCTACACCTTC. Amino acids: CASRQTLQGNYGYTF.

The CDR3 DNA is TGTGCCAGTAGTCGGTCCGGGAGAGGCGAGCAGTACTTC. Translated: CASSRSGRGEQYF. The chain employs TRBV19 and TRBJ2-7; a weak D match, TRBD2 (6 bases). Germline V gene sequence: CDR1 LNHDA, CDR2 SQIVND (reference sequence). This CDR3 is 13 amino acids long. Trimming removed 5 bases from V and 6 bases from J, with 14 bases in between.

This clonotype has a count of ten or more. This chain links TRBV29-1 with TRBJ2-7, with 14 bases matching TRBD2. CDR1 is SQVTM and CDR2 is ANQGSEA in the germline V gene. This CDR3 spans 15 amino acids. Trimming cost V 6 bases and J 3 bases; bases outside gene matches: 7. CDR3: CSVRLAGGPRYEQYF. The DNA for the CDR3 is TGCAGCGTAAGACTAGCGGGAGGGCCGCGCTACGAGCAGTACTTC.